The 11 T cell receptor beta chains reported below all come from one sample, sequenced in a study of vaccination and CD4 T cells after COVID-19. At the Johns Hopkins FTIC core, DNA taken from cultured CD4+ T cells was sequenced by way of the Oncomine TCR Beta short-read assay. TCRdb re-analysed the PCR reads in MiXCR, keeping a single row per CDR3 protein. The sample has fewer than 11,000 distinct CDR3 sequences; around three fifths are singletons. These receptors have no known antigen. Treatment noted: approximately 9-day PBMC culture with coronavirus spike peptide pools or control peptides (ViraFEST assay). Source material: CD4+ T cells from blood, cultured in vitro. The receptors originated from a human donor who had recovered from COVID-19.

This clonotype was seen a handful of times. CDR3 loop: CASRDKGPRGTGELFF. CDR3 nucleotides: TGTGCCAGCAGGGACAAGGGACCCCGGGGGACCGGGGAGCTGTTTTTT. V usage is TRBV2 and J usage is TRBJ2-2; the D gene is possibly TRBD2 (6 bases). The CDR3 consists of 16 residues. Germline V CDR1 and CDR2: SNHLY, FYNNEI. Trimming took 6 bases from V and 5 from J, leaving 19 bases between them.

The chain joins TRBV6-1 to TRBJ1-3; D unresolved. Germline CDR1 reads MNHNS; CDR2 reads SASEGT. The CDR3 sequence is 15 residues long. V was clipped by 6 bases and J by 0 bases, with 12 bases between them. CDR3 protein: CASSSPARSGNTIYF. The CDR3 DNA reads TGTGCCAGCAGCTCCCCGGCCCGCTCTGGAAACACCATATATTTT.

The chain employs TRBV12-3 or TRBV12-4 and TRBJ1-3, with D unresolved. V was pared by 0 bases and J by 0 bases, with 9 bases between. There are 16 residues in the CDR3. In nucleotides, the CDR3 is TGTGCCAGCAGTTTAGCCGTCACCTCCTCTGGAAACACCATATATTTT. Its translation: CASSLAVTSSGNTIYF.

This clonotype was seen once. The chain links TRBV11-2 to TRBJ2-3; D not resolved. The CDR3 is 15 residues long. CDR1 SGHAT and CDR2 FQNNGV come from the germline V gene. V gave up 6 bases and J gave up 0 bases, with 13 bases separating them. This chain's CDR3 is CASRQGITSTDTQYF. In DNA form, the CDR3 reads TGTGCCAGCAGACAAGGTATAACGAGCACAGATACGCAGTATTTT.

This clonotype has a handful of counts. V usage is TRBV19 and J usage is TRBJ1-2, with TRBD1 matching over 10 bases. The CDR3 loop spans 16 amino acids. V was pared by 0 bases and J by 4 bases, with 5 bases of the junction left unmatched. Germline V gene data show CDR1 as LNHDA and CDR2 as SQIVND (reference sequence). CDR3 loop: CASSIDSDRGTYGYTF. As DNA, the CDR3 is TGTGCCAGTAGTATAGATTCGGACAGGGGGACCTATGGCTACACCTTC.

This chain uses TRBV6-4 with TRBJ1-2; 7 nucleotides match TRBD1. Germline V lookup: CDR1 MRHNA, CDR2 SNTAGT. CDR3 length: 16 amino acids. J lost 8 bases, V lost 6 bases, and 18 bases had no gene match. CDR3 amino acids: CASSPTGINGASGYTF. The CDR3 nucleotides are TGTGCCAGCAGCCCGACAGGGATTAATGGGGCGTCAGGCTACACCTTC.

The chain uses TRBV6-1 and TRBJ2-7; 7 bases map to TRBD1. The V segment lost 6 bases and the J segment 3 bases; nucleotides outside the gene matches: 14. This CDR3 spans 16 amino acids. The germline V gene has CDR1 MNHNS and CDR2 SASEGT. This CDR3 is CASRAKGAGPIYEQYF. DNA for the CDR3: TGTGCCAGCAGGGCGAAGGGGGCGGGCCCAATCTACGAGCAGTACTTC.

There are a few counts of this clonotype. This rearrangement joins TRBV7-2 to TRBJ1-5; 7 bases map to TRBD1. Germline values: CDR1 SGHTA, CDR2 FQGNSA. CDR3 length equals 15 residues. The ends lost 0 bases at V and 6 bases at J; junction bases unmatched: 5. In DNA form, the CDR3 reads TGTGCCAGCAGCTTAGCAGGGGGCGGTCTTCAGCCCCAGCATTTT. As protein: CASSLAGGGLQPQHF.

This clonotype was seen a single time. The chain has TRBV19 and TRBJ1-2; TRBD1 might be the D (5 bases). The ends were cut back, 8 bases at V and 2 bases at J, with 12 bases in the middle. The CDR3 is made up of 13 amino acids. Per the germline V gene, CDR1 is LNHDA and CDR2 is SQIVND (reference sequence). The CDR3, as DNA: TGTGCCAGTGACCAGGCAGGGAACTATGGCTACACCTTC. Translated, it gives CASDQAGNYGYTF. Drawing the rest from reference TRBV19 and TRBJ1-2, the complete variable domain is DGGITQSPKYLFRKEGQNVTLSCEQNLNHDAMYWYRQDPGQGLRLIYYSQIVNDFQKGDIAEGYSVSREKKESFPLTVTSAQKNPTAFYLCASDQAGNYGYTFGSGTRLTVV.

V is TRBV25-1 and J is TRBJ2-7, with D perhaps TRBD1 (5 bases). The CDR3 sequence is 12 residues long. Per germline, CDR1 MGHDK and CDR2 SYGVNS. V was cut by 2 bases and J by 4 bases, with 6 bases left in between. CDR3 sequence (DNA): TGTGCCAGCAGTGAACAGGGTTACGAGCAGTACTTC. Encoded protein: CASSEQGYEQYF.

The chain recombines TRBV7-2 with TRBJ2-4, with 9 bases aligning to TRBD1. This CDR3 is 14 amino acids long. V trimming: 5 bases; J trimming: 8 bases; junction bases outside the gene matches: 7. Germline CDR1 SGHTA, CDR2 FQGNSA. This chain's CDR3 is CASSTGQGSYIQYF. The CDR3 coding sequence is TGTGCCAGCAGCACGGGACAGGGCTCGTACATTCAGTACTTC.